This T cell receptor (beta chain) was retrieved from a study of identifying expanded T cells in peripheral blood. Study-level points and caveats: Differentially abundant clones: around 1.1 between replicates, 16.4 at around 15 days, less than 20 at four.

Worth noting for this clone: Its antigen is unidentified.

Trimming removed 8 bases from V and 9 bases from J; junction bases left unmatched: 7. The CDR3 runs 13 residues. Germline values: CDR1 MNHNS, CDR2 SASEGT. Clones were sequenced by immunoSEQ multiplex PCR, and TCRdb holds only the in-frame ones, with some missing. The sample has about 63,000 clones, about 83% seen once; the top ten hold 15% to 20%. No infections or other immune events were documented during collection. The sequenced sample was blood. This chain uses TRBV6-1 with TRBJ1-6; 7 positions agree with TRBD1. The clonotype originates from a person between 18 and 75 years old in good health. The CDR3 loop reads CASQGTEGSPLHF. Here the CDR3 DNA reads TGTGCCAGCCAAGGGACAGAGGGTTCACCCCTCCACTTT.